This TCR beta chain emerged from a study of cytomegalovirus exposure and HLA in healthy donors. Whole-study results and caveats: Within the 100 to 150 validation repertoires, first-cohort TCR clusters tended to co-occur, according to a later analysis.

This CDR3 has 14 amino acids. The V end lost 3 bases, the J end lost 0 bases, and 9 bases lay between the germline ends. CDR1 is LNHDA and CDR2 is SQIVND in the germline V gene (reference sequence). About this clone itself: What it binds is not known.

Assay used: immunoSEQ multiplex PCR; TCRdb lists only in-frame clones, some missing. The sample lists some 240,000 clones, approximately 84% occurring once. The receptor was derived from a woman in her twenties or thirties in good health and CMV-seropositive. The source material was PBMCs. V gene TRBV19 combines with J gene TRBJ2-7; TRBD1 is a possible D gene (5 bases). The CDR3, as DNA: TGTGCCAGTAGTATGGACATGAGCTCCTACGAGCAGTACTTC. Its translation is CASSMDMSSYEQYF.